This T cell receptor beta chain is from a study of response to subunit inactivated influenza vaccine. This clonotype was seen only a few times. As yet, its antigen is unknown. TCRdb re-called the RT-PCR reads through MiXCR, storing one row per CDR3 protein. The sample records roughly 520,000 distinct CDR3 sequences, around 25% being singletons. Study findings and constraints: The study's authors posited that every seasonal influenza vaccination enlists few new T cells.

Trimming took off 4 bases at V and 2 bases at J, with 9 bases between the two ends. Germline values: CDR1 SQVTM, CDR2 ANQGSEA. This CDR3 comprises 12 residues. The sequenced sample was CD4+ T cells sorted from PBMCs, obtained more than 4 days after vaccination. The J gene is TRBJ2-7, the V gene TRBV29-1; D gene ambiguous. The receptor comes from a man aged 45-65 years who received an inactivated influenza vaccine. The CDR3 loop reads CSVVDGTYEQYF. The CDR3 bases are TGCAGCGTTGTCGACGGTACCTACGAGCAGTACTTC.